This T cell receptor (beta chain) was profiled in a study of response to subunit inactivated influenza vaccine. TCRdb reprocessed the RT-PCR reads via MiXCR and lists one record per CDR3 protein. The table lists hundreds of thousands of distinct CDR3 sequences, 14% of them singletons, with roughly 7.2% in the top ten. The trim removed 6 bases at V and 4 bases at J, leaving 8 bases unmatched. Germline lookup yields CDR1 GTSNPN and CDR2 SVGIG (reference sequence). The CDR3 has 15 amino acids. Points on this clonotype: Its antigen is unknown.

General observations from the study: Authors suggested that a seasonal influenza vaccination recruits few new T cells each time.

The sample consisted of PBMCs from blood, taken 14 days before vaccination. The V call is TRBV30, the J call TRBJ2-1; the match to TRBD2 covers 11 bases. The TCR comes from a man aged 45-65 years who received an inactivated influenza vaccine. The CDR3 spells CACAIGLAGYNEQFF. DNA for the CDR3: TGTGCCTGTGCCATAGGACTAGCGGGTTACAATGAGCAGTTCTTC.